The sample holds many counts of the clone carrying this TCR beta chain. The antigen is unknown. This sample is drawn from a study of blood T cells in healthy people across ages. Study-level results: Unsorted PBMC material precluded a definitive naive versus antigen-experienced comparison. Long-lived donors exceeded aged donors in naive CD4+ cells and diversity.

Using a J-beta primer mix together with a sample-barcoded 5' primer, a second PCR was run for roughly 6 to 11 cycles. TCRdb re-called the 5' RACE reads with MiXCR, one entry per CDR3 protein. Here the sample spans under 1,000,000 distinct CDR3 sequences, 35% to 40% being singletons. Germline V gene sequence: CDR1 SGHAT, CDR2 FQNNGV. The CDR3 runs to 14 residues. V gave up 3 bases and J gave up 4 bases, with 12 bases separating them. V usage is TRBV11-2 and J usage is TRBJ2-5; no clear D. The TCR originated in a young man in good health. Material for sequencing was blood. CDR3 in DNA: TGTGCCAGCAGCTTTGGTCCGGACGGAGAGACCCAGTACTTC. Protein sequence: CASSFGPDGETQYF.